This TCR beta chain was identified during a study of blood T cell repertoires in COVID-19 (TCRdb year 2020). Context from the whole study: Collaborator samples came from the United States, Italy and Spain and covered acute and convalescent phases of COVID-19. The material from the prospective study consisted of cDNA or gDNA derived from T cells, B-cell-depleted T cells, or PBMCs. Deeply sampled blood TCRbeta repertoires from subjects exposed to, actively infected with, or recovered from COVID-19 were included in the dataset. The repertoires were made available in a free public database intended to serve as a resource for research on the immune response to SARS-CoV-2. Samples came from the ongoing ImmuneRACE study (first 160 participants) plus 1,254 subjects from 6 global collaborators. A de-identified subject ID, COVID-19 status, age in years and sex were almost always included in the sample metadata. Where HLA class I and class II types were available, the types were taken from metadata supplied by the sample provider, not from assay-based typing. Paper-wide results and their limitations: How much clinical and demographic metadata was included differed by source and by participant, and the metadata was provided uncurated.

TCRbeta CDR3 regions were amplified from genomic DNA using the immunoSEQ Assay, a bias-controlled multiplex PCR. As for the authors' bioinformatics: Within the assay, amplification of reference gene primers was used to estimate how many nucleated cells each sample contained. To quantify the absolute abundance of each unique TCRbeta CDR3 rearrangement, sequence reads were collapsed and filtered. For each sample, productive Simpson clonality was calculated by taking the square root of Simpson's diversity index across productive rearrangements. Imported from immuneACCESS, the table was reduced by TCRdb to in-frame sequences with V and J called. These copies leave out some clones; in studies compared against another copy, an unresolved V gene accounts for under half, and the cause of the remainder is not known. That table furnishes V, J and clone size, whereas the DNA furnished D and trimming. Within this sample are roughly 290,000 clones, with approximately 85% of them counted one time only. The top ten clonotypes cover 4.3% of the sample.

Measured from the cysteine to the phenylalanine, the CDR3 is 14 residues long. Only the CDR3 part of the read is kept: 42 bases, read in frame from the first base. V sheds 3 bases and J sheds 3 bases, leaving 9 bases between their ends. CDR1 is given as MNHNS and CDR2 as SASEGT, both from the germline V gene. In the prospective study, participants were roughly 18 to 100 years old, resided in fewer than 25 geographic areas of the United States, and were enrolled through a virtual design. In the prospective study, participants were assigned to cohorts based on the clinical history participants reported in a screening survey and a study questionnaire. For ImmuneRACE Cohort 3, a participant was defined as recovered based on two consecutive negative NP/OP PCR tests, clearance by a healthcare professional, or resolution of symptoms. Mobile phlebotomists in the prospective study collected whole blood, serum and a nasopharyngeal or oropharyngeal swab from every participant. Additional blood draws and questionnaires over an approximately 2-month period could optionally be provided by prospective study participants. Prospective study blood samples were shipped either frozen or at room temperature before DNA extraction.

Worth noting for this clone: Its binding antigen is unknown. One base away there is no much larger clone; base qualities are not given.

Input material: PBMCs or T cells enriched from blood (not recorded which). The sequence came from a woman in her 30s who had recovered from COVID-19. The chain employs TRBV6-1 and TRBJ1-3; no D gene is confidently identified. CDR3 protein: CASSESSVGNTIYF. The base sequence is TGTGCCAGCAGTGAGTCGTCAGTTGGAAACACCATATATTTT.